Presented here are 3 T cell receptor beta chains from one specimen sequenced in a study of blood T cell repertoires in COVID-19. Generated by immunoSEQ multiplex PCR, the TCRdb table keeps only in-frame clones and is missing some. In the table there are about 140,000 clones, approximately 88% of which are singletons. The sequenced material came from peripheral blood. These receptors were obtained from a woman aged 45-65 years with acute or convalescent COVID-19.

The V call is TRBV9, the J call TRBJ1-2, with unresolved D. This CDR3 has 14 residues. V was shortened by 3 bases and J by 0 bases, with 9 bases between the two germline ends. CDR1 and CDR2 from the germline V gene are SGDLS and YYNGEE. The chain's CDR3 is CASSARESNYGYTF. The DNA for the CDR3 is TGTGCCAGCAGCGCTCGGGAGTCTAACTATGGCTACACCTTC.

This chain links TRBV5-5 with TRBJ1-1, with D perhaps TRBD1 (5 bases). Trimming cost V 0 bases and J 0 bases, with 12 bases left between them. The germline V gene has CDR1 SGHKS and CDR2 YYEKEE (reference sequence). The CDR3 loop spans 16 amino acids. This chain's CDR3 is CASSLVQGLVNTEAFF. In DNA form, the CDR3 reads TGTGCCAGCAGCTTGGTTCAGGGATTGGTGAACACTGAAGCTTTCTTT.

CDR3 protein: CASSPSRSSYNEQFF. In DNA form, the CDR3 reads TGTGCCAGTAGTCCTAGCAGAAGCTCCTACAATGAGCAGTTCTTC. V gene TRBV19 combines with J gene TRBJ2-1, with D tentatively TRBD2 (5 bases). This CDR3 is built from 15 residues. Germline V gene sequence: CDR1 LNHDA, CDR2 SQIVND (reference sequence). V shed 5 bases and J shed 0 bases, with 11 bases lying between them.